This T cell receptor beta chain came from a study of shared clonotypes between healthy human individuals. Study information: Three CD4 naive, three CD4 memory, two CD8 naive and one CD8 memory plate were used per donor. Study-level findings and limits: Shared clonotypes across all four donors exceeded non-shared ones in generation probability.

Naive-designated CD8 cells lacked CD45RO, were positively enriched for CCR7, and omitted terminally differentiated effector memory CD45RA+ cells. To note about this clone: Its antigen is not known.

The CDR3 length is 14 residues. J gave up 2 bases and V 6 bases, and 6 bases lay outside the gene matches. The germline CDR1 and CDR2 sequences are MNHNY and SVGAGI (reference sequence). Genomic DNA of every subset was divided equally among multiple immunoSEQ plates. Per sorted-subset replicate PCR, input was around 200 ng DNA, representing 30,000 to 35,000 T cell genomes. Profiled with immunoSEQ multiplex PCR; TCRdb holds only in-frame clones, not every one. The sample shows about 2.1 million clones, 93% of them seen only once. The chain uses TRBV6-6 and TRBJ2-5, with 7 bases fitting TRBD1. This receptor was obtained from a man aged 18-30 years in good health. Some clones in this sample may be carry-over from other donors' samples. The sequenced sample was naive CD8+ T cells from PBMCs. As DNA, the CDR3 is TGTGCCAGCAGGAACCGGGACAGACAAGAGACCCAGTACTTC. It is translated as CASRNRDRQETQYF.